This T cell receptor beta chain came from a study of cytomegalovirus exposure and HLA in healthy donors. The study, taken as a whole, reports: Indistinguishable V segments such as TRBV6-2 and TRBV6-3 were excluded. Presence/absence analyses treated sequencing depth as roughly uniform across donors.

Both 60 Vbeta primers and 13 Jbeta primers went into the PCR. The table came from immunoSEQ multiplex PCR; TCRdb's copy has only in-frame clones and leaves some out. There are some 74,000 clones in the sample; approximately 70% occur only once, and less than 25% lies in the top ten. Worth noting for this clone: Antigen: not known.

V was shortened by 4 bases and J by 8 bases, with 15 bases between the two germline ends. The germline V gene has CDR1 SGHAT and CDR2 FQNNGV. The CDR3 is made up of 14 amino acids. The receptor was derived from a man aged 35 to 55 in good health and CMV-seropositive. The chain has TRBV11-2 and TRBJ1-5; no clear D gene. Sequencing was done on a sample of PBMCs. This CDR3 is CASSSTLGIEPQHF. CDR3 bases: TGTGCCAGCAGCTCGACTCTCGGGATTGAGCCCCAGCATTTT.